Below are 20 T cell receptor beta chains sequenced from a single sample in a study of T cell repertoires in cytomegalovirus infection. TCRdb passed the reads through MiXCR, listing each CDR3 protein once. The repertoire includes about 310,000 distinct CDR3 sequences, roughly 15% of them detected once, and around 12% sits in the top ten. The sequencing input was PBMCs. Source of these receptors: a human donor in good health (CMV status not recorded). Some clones in this sample may be carry-over from other donors' samples.

This clonotype was counted at least ten times. This chain links TRBV6-1 with TRBJ1-1, with D possibly TRBD1 on 6 matching bases. This CDR3 region has 10 residues. Germline CDR1 and CDR2: MNHNS and SASEGT. The ends were cut back, 10 bases at V and 11 bases at J, with 14 bases in the middle. The CDR3 nucleotides are TGTGCCACCTTCGACAGGTTCGCTTTCTTT. Residues: CATFDRFAFF.

The chain joins TRBV19 to TRBJ1-1; D ambiguous. CDR1 is LNHDA, CDR2 SQIVND, per germline (reference sequence). The V gene lost 5 bases and the J gene lost 1 base, with 2 bases spanning the gap. The CDR3 consists of 11 residues. CDR3 bases: TGTGCCAGTAGTTGGAACACTGAAGCTTTCTTT. Protein product: CASSWNTEAFF. The full variable domain, its missing parts supplied by reference TRBV19 and TRBJ1-1, is DGGITQSPKYLFRKEGQNVTLSCEQNLNHDAMYWYRQDPGQGLRLIYYSQIVNDFQKGDIAEGYSVSREKKESFPLTVTSAQKNPTAFYLCASSWNTEAFFGQGTRLTVV.

The rearrangement joins TRBV11-2 to TRBJ2-7, with D tentatively TRBD2 (7 bases). Germline V gives CDR1 SGHAT, CDR2 FQNNGV. CDR3 size: 16 residues. V lost 5 bases, J lost 3 bases, and 20 bases lay in between. CDR3 sequence (DNA): TGTGCCAGCAGCCCTTGGCCGGGGGGCTCCTACTACGAGCAGTACTTC. Translation gives CASSPWPGGSYYEQYF.

At least ten counts were recorded for this clonotype. V and J are TRBV7-2 and TRBJ2-4, with D possibly matching TRBD2 (6 bases). The CDR3 sequence is 17 residues long. Germline V lookup: CDR1 SGHTA, CDR2 FQGNSA. Trimming stripped 0 bases from V and 6 bases from J, with 18 bases between. The CDR3 sequence: CASSLAQTDPEGNIQYF. The CDR3 DNA reads TGTGCCAGCAGCTTAGCGCAGACAGACCCGGAGGGAAACATTCAGTACTTC.

This clonotype was recorded many times. The chain combines TRBV7-2 with TRBJ2-5, with TRBD2 as a possible D gene (7 bases). Deletions cut 3 bases from V and 5 bases from J, with 16 bases between. The germline V gene has CDR1 SGHTA and CDR2 FQGNSA. The CDR3 runs 15 residues. CDR3 protein: CASSLEGGPWETQYF. CDR3 coding DNA: TGTGCCAGCAGCTTGGAGGGGGGGCCTTGGGAGACCCAGTACTTC.

CDR3 region: CASSQESQAKTEAFF. The CDR3 DNA is TGTGCCAGCAGCCAAGAGTCTCAGGCTAAAACTGAAGCTTTCTTT. The V and J genes are TRBV3-1 and TRBJ1-1; D not certain. Trimming took 0 bases from V and 5 from J, leaving 13 bases between them. The length of the CDR3 is 15 residues. From germline, CDR1 is LGHDT and CDR2 YNNKEL (reference sequence).

This chain connects TRBV7-2 to TRBJ1-1, with D possibly being TRBD1 (5 bases). The CDR3 extends over 14 amino acids. CDR1 is SGHTA, CDR2 FQGNSA, per germline. Trimming pared 1 base from V and 4 bases from J, leaving 10 bases between. The DNA of the CDR3 is TGTGCCAGCAGCTTAGGGCCAGGGCGCACTGAAGCTTTCTTT. It specifies CASSLGPGRTEAFF.

Regarding this clonotype: The junction differs from germline at one of its ends, possibly a read error. The rearrangement links TRBV10-3 to TRBJ1-1, with D unclear. Germline V gives CDR1 ENHRY, CDR2 SYGVKD. The CDR3 has 13 amino acids. The CDR3 reads CAISRAEKPEAFF. The CDR3 bases are TGTGCCATCAGTAGGGCCGAGAAGCCTGAGGCTTTCTTT.

The chain employs TRBV11-2 and TRBJ1-3, with D maybe TRBD1 (5 bases). Germline loops: CDR1 SGHAT, CDR2 FQNNGV. V dropped 5 bases and J dropped 0 bases, with 14 bases sitting between them. This CDR3 region has 16 residues. The DNA for the CDR3 is TGTGCCAGCAGCCTACAGGAGCCCTCCTCTGGAAACACCATATATTTT. Translating it yields CASSLQEPSSGNTIYF.

Ten or more counts support this clonotype. The chain has TRBV7-2 and TRBJ2-7; D remains ambiguous. The length of the CDR3 is 12 residues. V lost 4 bases to trimming and J lost 1 base, with 5 bases between them. CDR1 is SGHTA and CDR2 is FQGNSA in the germline V gene. The CDR3 DNA follows: TGTGCCAGCAGCTCAGAATCCTACGAGCAGTACTTC. Translated: CASSSESYEQYF.

As to this clonotype: This may stem from a read error, because a much larger clone lies one nucleotide away. The chain is built from TRBV7-6 and TRBJ2-7, with D possibly being TRBD2 (5 bases). Germline V gene lookup returns CDR1 SGHVS and CDR2 FNYEAQ. The CDR3 has 12 residues. CDR3 in DNA: TGTGCCAGCAGCGTAGCGACACGGGAGCAGTACTTC. Residues: CASSVATREQYF.

This clonotype has a count of ten or more. The gene calls are TRBV4-2 and TRBJ1-3; 7 nucleotides line up with TRBD1. The V and J ends lost 0 bases and 4 bases, in that order; junction bases with no gene match: 3. This CDR3 contains 15 residues. CDR1 is LGHNA, CDR2 YNFKEQ, per germline. The CDR3 nucleotides are TGTGCCAGCAGCCAAGAAGCGGGACAGGGAAACACCATATATTTT. This gives the protein CASSQEAGQGNTIYF.

As to this clonotype: A read error may produce the germline difference seen at one junction end. This chain links TRBV7-7 with TRBJ1-5; TRBD1 is a possible D gene (6 bases). The CDR3 loop spans 17 amino acids. Germline assignment: CDR1 SSHAT and CDR2 FNYEAQ (reference sequence). The CDR3 here is CASSLEDVGGSSQPQHF. The CDR3 DNA reads as TGTGCTAGCAGCTTAGAGGATGTGGGGGGCTCGAGTCAGCCCCAGCATTTT.

In its sample, this clonotype was seen a few times. The chain has TRBV6-1 and TRBJ1-6; possibly TRBD1 for D (5 bases). CDR3 length: 12 amino acids. V shed 7 bases and J shed 7 bases, with 8 bases lying between them. Germline CDR1 MNHNS, CDR2 SASEGT. CDR3 sequence (DNA): TGTGCCAGCAAACAGGTCAATTCACCCCTCCACTTT. Protein: CASKQVNSPLHF.

This clonotype was seen repeatedly, ten times or more. The rearrangement links TRBV6-4 to TRBJ1-2; a weak D match, TRBD1 (5 bases). The CDR3 is 14 amino acids. From germline, CDR1 is MRHNA and CDR2 SNTAGT. The germline V and J ends were trimmed by 2 bases and 4 bases, with 11 bases remaining between them. DNA of the CDR3: TGTGCCAGCAGTGACGAGTCAGGGCCCTATGGCTACACCTTC. Translating gives CASSDESGPYGYTF.

This clonotype was found many times. V and J are TRBV28 and TRBJ2-2; TRBD1 matches at 8 bases. J lost 4 bases, V lost 7 bases, and 11 bases had no gene match. CDR1 and CDR2 from the germline V gene are MDHEN and SYDVKM. The CDR3 length is 16 residues. CDR3 nucleotide sequence: TGTGCCAGCACCCAACTGGACAGGGAGGTCACCGGGGAGCTGTTTTTT. The encoded protein is CASTQLDREVTGELFF. Filled out from reference TRBV28 and TRBJ2-2, the complete variable domain reads DVKVTQSSRYLVKRTGEKVFLECVQDMDHENMFWYRQDPGLGLRLIYFSYDVKMKEKGDIPEGYSVSREKKERFSLILESASTNQTSMYLCASTQLDREVTGELFFGEGSRLTVL.

This sequence joins TRBV20-1 and TRBJ2-7, with 11 bases fitting TRBD2. J gave up 3 bases and V 1 base, and 11 bases lay outside the gene matches. This CDR3 contains 17 residues. The germline CDR1 and CDR2 sequences are DFQATT and SNEGSKA (reference sequence). CDR3 nucleotides: TGCAGTGCTAGAGCAGCCGATACTAGCGGGGGAGACTACGAGCAGTACTTC. This encodes CSARAADTSGGDYEQYF.

In its sample, this clonotype was seen a few times. The chain recombines TRBV12-3 or TRBV12-4 with TRBJ1-5, with 8 bases that match TRBD1. V lost 3 bases and J lost 6; bases outside the gene matches: 4. The CDR3 totals 14 residues. The CDR3 bases are TGTGCCAGCAGTTTCGCGACAGGGGCTCAGCCCCAGCATTTT. Translating it yields CASSFATGAQPQHF.

This clonotype was counted only a few times. The chain's CDR3 is CATSDGDSNTEAFF. The CDR3 DNA sequence: TGTGCCACCAGTGATGGGGATTCGAACACTGAAGCTTTCTTT. V usage is TRBV24-1 and J usage is TRBJ1-1; D unresolved. Germline-derived CDR1 and CDR2 are KGHDR and SFDVKD. Between the trimmed V and J ends, which lost 3 bases and 1 base, there was a span of 8 bases. The CDR3 sequence is 14 residues long.

The table lists this clonotype with many counts. This chain connects TRBV7-8 to TRBJ2-2; tentatively, D is TRBD1 (5 bases). This CDR3 spans 14 amino acids. V was trimmed by 6 bases and J by 0 bases, leaving 8 bases between them. Germline V gene data show CDR1 as SGHVS and CDR2 as FQNEAQ. Written as DNA, the CDR3 is TGTGCCAGCAGGCAGACAGCGAACACCGGGGAGCTGTTTTTT. Translated: CASRQTANTGELFF.